This T cell receptor beta chain was found in a study of blood T cell repertoires in COVID-19. About the research overall: The United States, Italy and Spain were the sources of the acute and convalescent COVID-19 samples.

Participant ages covered about 18 to 89 years across 24 US areas. People in the exposed group encountered a COVID-19 case within 2 weeks before entering the study. This table comes from immunoSEQ multiplex PCR, and its TCRdb copy is limited to in-frame clones, with some not included. Among 200,000 to 250,000 clones listed, roughly four fifths were seen once. This CDR3 has 13 amino acids. The ends lost 5 bases at V and 4 bases at J; junction bases unmatched: 3. The V gene's germline CDR1 is MNHEY and CDR2 SVGAGI. Details on this clone: Different DNA sequences within this sample yield the same CDR3.

The specimen was PBMCs or T cells enriched from blood (not recorded which). J is TRBJ1-2 and V is TRBV6-5; 8 positions match TRBD1. This receptor was identified in a woman between 45 and 60 years old who had been exposed to COVID-19. Here the CDR3 reads CASSPDRGYGYTF. DNA of the CDR3: TGTGCCAGCAGTCCCGACAGGGGCTATGGCTACACCTTC.